This T cell receptor beta chain was sequenced during a study of shared clonotypes between healthy human individuals. V shed 4 bases, J shed 2 bases, and the junction held 8 bases outside the gene matches. The CDR3 sequence is 15 residues long. CDR1 is SGHKS and CDR2 is YYEKEE in the germline V gene (reference sequence). Caucasian adults residing in Nashville, Tennessee made up all the donors. Every subset had its genomic DNA shared out evenly among several immunoSEQ plates. Libraries were prepared by immunoSEQ multiplex PCR; TCRdb keeps only in-frame clonotypes and omits some of them. The sample contains 2,500,000 or so clones, approximately 92% of which appear only once.

The rearrangement joins TRBV5-5 to TRBJ2-7, with 8 bases that match TRBD2. The sequenced sample consisted of naive CD4+ T cells sorted from blood. Subset specified: CD45RA+ positively selected. The sequence came from a man in his late teens or twenties in good health. The CDR3 reads CASSHGLALPYEQYF. CDR3 in DNA: TGTGCCAGCAGCCACGGACTAGCCCTCCCCTACGAGCAGTACTTC. Looking up the rest from reference TRBV5-5 and TRBJ2-7 gives the full variable domain: DAGVTQSPTHLIKTRGQQVTLRCSPISGHKSVSWYQQVLGQGPQFIFQYYEKEERGRGNFPDRFSARQFPNYSSELNVNALLLGDSALYLCASSHGLALPYEQYFGPGTRLTVT.